This entry features one T cell receptor (beta chain) sequence. Which antigen it targets is not known. Nothing much larger sits one base from this clone, and base qualities are not available. The sample comes from a study of blood T cell repertoires in COVID-19 (dated by TCRdb to the early 2020s). Regarding the research as a whole: Samples covering the acute and convalescent phases of COVID-19 were provided by collaborators in the United States, Italy and Spain. Samples were obtained from the ongoing ImmuneRACE study (first 160 participants) and from 1,254 subjects provided by 6 global collaborators. HLA class I and class II types, where available, came from metadata supplied by the sample provider rather than from assay-based typing. Nearly every sample came with metadata listing a de-identified subject ID, COVID-19 status, age in years and sex. A freely available public database, intended as a resource for researchers studying the immune response to SARS-CoV-2, is where the repertoires were released. Deeply sampled blood TCRbeta repertoires from subjects exposed to, actively infected with, or recovered from COVID-19 were included in the dataset. The material from the prospective study consisted of cDNA or gDNA derived from T cells, B-cell-depleted T cells, or PBMCs.

A second Seattle source provided samples from volunteer blood donors who had recovered from COVID-19. Collaborating institutions collected whole blood in K2EDTA tubes following their own protocols. For TCRbeta analysis, collaborators shipped samples in one of three forms: frozen whole blood, isolated PBMCs, or DNA extracted from either of those sample types. Trimming takes 6 bases from V and 2 bases from J, and the germline ends sit 14 bases apart. From the cysteine through the phenylalanine, the CDR3 covers 14 amino acids. The sequence is cut down to CDR3 DNA, 42 bases in frame from base 1. CDR1 is given as SGHKS and CDR2 as YYEKEE, both from the germline V gene (reference sequence). General conclusions and limits of the study: Clinical and demographic metadata were provided uncurated, with the amount varying by source and participant.

The immunoSEQ Assay, a bias-controlled multiplex PCR, was used to amplify TCRbeta CDR3 regions from genomic DNA. As for how the authors treated the data: Nucleated cell counts per sample were estimated from amplification of reference gene primers within the assay. Sequence reads were collapsed and filtered to measure the absolute abundance of every unique TCRbeta CDR3 rearrangement. For each sample, productive Simpson clonality was calculated as the square root of Simpson's diversity index across productive rearrangements. Not all clones reach the TCRdb copy of this immuneACCESS table, which keeps in-frame sequences only. Checked studies attribute under half of the gap to unresolved V genes and leave the rest unexplained. V and J calls and clone size are those listed in that table; D and trimming were worked out from the DNA. The sample table holds 200,000 to 300,000 clones, of which over 75% were seen once. Jointly, the top ten make up roughly 1.9% of the sample.

The clonotype comes from a man under 40 who had recovered from COVID-19. Rearrangement joined TRBV5-5 to TRBJ1-1; tentative D gene TRBD1, with 5 bases matching. Sequencing was performed on peripheral blood. The CDR3 here reads CASKRRRGNTEAFF. The sequenced DNA: TGTGCCAGCAAACGCAGGCGGGGCAACACTGAAGCTTTCTTT. The CDR3, completed at both ends by the reference TRBV5-5 and TRBJ1-1 genes, gives the full variable domain DAGVTQSPTHLIKTRGQQVTLRCSPISGHKSVSWYQQVLGQGPQFIFQYYEKEERGRGNFPDRFSARQFPNYSSELNVNALLLGDSALYLCASKRRRGNTEAFFGQGTRLTVV.